The T cell receptor beta chain described here comes from a study of monozygotic twins with inflammatory bowel disease (dated by TCRdb to about 2019). Context from the whole study: In total, about 30 monozygotic twin pairs made up the full study: 19 Danish pairs, all IBD-discordant, plus nine German pairs, of which four were IBD-concordant and five were IBD-discordant. The search for disease-associated traits relied mainly on comparing, within discordant pairs, IBD patients with their genetically identical healthy co-twins. Each individual had, on average, about 151 000 unique TCRalpha sequences and 181 000 unique TCRbeta sequences available for analysis. General study outcomes and caveats: Because patients were on differing immunosuppressive treatments, the repertoires may have picked up extra background noise and inter-individual variability. Measured by the inverse Simpson index, TCRbeta repertoire diversity was lower in IBD patients than in their healthy co-twins. No single strong signal or clonotype linked to IBD turned up in the results, so the idea that one exists was not supported. The analysis was unable to tell apart different T cell subtypes. Concordant and discordant twins showed no difference in repertoire similarity, possibly because of limited statistical power. Compared with healthy twins, IBD patients shared fewer clonotypes with other individuals, and the difference was most pronounced in patients with signs of disease activity.

Library construction relied on 5' RACE. Preparation of each TCR library used approximately 3.5 ug of total RNA. For each sample, cDNA was synthesized in eight separate reactions using SMARTScribe reverse transcriptase. During cDNA synthesis, unique molecular identifiers containing a 6-nucleotide sample barcode were introduced by template switching. Two nested PCRs of roughly 16 and 10 cycles amplified the TCRalpha and TCRbeta cDNA, and bead purification followed each PCR. Before amplification, cDNA was treated with uracil DNA-glycosylase and purified using the QIAquick PCR purification kit. In the second PCR, Illumina TruSeq-compatible adapters and sample-specific barcodes were added. Library quality and concentration were checked on TapeStation and Qubit, and libraries were pooled at around 5 ng each. The pooled libraries were sequenced with 2 x 100 bp reads and custom sequencing primers on an Illumina HiSeq2500 single-index Rapid Run. Per the original workflow: UMI-based consensus assembly with MiGEC version 1.2.6 was used to correct PCR and sequencing errors. MiXCR version 2.1.1 handled V(D)J alignment, clonotype assembly and CDR3 extraction. Gene usage, clonotype sharing and MAIT/NKT TCR abundance were normalised by analysing the top 1000, 10 000 and 20 000 clonotypes per sample. After downsampling to 27 000 UMIs, diversity was calculated as the inverse Simpson index using the vegan R package. Paired Mann-Whitney U tests were applied to discordant twin pairs, with Benjamini-Hochberg correction for multiple testing. Reads reprocessed by TCRdb are summarized as one entry per CDR3 protein sequence, and DNA is absent. Clone size and V and J calls follow TCRdb, not the original study. This sample's listing comprises about 350,000 distinct CDR3 sequences. The ten largest clones take up 2% to 2.5% of the sample.

As encoded in the germline V gene, CDR1 is MDHEN while CDR2 is SYDVKM. The CDR3 runs 17 residues from the cysteine to the phenylalanine. No DNA appears here. From each donor, a roughly 2.5 ml peripheral blood sample was drawn into PAXgene tubes and stored at -80 degrees C. Total RNA was isolated from whole blood with the PAXgene blood miRNA kit on an automated QIAcube, without T cell sorting. Peripheral blood from monozygotic twin pairs, either concordant or discordant for inflammatory bowel disease, underwent deep TCRalpha and TCRbeta repertoire profiling that used unique molecular barcoding. Smoking habits were recorded for all twin pairs, with individuals classified as current, former or never smokers. Remarks on this clonotype: Which antigen it targets is not known.

The clonotype was recovered from a human donor with ulcerative colitis or Crohn's disease, or a healthy co-twin of an affected twin (not recorded which). The chain joins TRBV28 to TRBJ2-6; TCRdb picks TRBD1, but there is no DNA to check that call. The sequenced sample consisted of blood. CDR3 protein: CASSPRIGLSGANVLTF.